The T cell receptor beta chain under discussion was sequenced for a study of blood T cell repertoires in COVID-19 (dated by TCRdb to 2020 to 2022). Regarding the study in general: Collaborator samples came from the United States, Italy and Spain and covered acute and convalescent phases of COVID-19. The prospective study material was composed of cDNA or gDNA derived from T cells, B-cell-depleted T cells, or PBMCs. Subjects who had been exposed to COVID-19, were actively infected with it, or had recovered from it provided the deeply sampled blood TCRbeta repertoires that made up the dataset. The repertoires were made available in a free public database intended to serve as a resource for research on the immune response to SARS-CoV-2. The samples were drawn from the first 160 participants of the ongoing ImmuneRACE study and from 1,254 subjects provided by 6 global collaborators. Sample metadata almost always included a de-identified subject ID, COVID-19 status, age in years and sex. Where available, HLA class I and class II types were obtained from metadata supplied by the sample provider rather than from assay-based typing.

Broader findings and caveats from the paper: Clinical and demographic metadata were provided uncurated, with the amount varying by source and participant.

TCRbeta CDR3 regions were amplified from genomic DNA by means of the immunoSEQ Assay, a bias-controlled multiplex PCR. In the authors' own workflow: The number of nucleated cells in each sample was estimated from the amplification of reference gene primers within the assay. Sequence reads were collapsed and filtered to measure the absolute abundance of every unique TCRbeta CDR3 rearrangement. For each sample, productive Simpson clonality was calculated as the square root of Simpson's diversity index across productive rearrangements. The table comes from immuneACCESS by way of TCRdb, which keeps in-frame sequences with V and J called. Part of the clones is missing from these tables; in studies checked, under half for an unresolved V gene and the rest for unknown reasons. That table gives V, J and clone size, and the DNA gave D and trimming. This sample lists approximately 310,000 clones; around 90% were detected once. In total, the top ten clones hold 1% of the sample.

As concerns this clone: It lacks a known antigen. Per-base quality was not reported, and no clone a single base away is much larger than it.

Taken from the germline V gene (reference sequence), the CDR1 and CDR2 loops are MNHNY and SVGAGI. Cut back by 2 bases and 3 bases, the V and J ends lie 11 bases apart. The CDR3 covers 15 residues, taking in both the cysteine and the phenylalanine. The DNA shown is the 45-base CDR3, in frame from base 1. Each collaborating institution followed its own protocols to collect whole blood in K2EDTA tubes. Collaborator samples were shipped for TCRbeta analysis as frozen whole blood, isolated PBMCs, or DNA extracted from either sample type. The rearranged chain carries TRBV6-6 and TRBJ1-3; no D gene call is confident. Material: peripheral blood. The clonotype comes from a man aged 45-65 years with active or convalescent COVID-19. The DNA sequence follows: TGTGCCAGCAGTTACACTCGACATCGTGGAAACACCATATATTTT. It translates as CASSYTRHRGNTIYF.